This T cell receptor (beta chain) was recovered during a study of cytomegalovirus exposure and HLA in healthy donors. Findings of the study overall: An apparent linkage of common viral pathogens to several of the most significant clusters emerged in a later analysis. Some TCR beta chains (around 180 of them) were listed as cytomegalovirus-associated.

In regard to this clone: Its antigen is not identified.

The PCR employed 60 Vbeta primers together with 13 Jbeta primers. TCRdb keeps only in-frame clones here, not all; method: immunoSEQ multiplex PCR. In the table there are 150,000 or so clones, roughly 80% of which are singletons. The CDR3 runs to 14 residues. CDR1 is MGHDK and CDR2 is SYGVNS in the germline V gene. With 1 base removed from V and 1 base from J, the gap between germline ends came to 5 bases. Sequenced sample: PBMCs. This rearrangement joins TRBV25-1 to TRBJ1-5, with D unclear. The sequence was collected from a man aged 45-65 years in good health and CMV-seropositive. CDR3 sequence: CASSESGSNQPQHF. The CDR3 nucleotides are TGTGCCAGCAGTGAATCAGGAAGCAATCAGCCCCAGCATTTT.